This T cell receptor (beta chain) was profiled in a study of Ad26.COV2.S vaccination and SARS-CoV-2 variants. As for the study in general: Among those in the COV1001 Ad26.COV2.S trial arm was the donor. The study gave Ad26.COV2.S intramuscularly, once or twice 56 days apart.

Study results and caveats: People who got the vaccine or the placebo had similar non-spike TCR breadth.

Using immunoSEQ multiplex PCR, the repertoire was profiled, and TCRdb retains in-frame clones only, with some absent. This table holds approximately 450,000 clones, around nine tenths found once. Turning to this clone: The antigen is unknown.

Treatment described: about 20 received Ad26.COV2.S at low or high dose, single or two shots; about 5 received placebo; per-sample allocation not given. Material that was analyzed had been drawn on day 63 after the first vaccine or placebo injection. A Boston donor was an adult aged 18-55 years. The receptor comes from a person aged 18-65 years who received the Ad26.COV2.S COVID-19 vaccine or a placebo. The sample was peripheral blood, taken in a trial of Ad26.COV2.S vaccine versus placebo.

CDR3 residues: CASSPAGTGVGYTF. The CDR3 DNA follows: TGTGCCAGCAGTCCAGCCGGGACAGGGGTTGGCTACACCTTC. The chain is built from TRBV27 and TRBJ1-2, with 10 bases lining up with TRBD1. Germline CDR1 and CDR2: MNHEY and SMNVEV (reference sequence). Trimming took 5 bases from V and 7 from J; bases not matched to a gene: 7. The CDR3 extends over 14 amino acids.